The entry that follows covers one T cell receptor (beta chain) sequence. The data derive from a study of blood T cell repertoires in COVID-19. Original processing notes: How many nucleated cells were present was estimated from reference gene primer amplification. Profiled with immunoSEQ multiplex PCR; TCRdb holds only in-frame clones, not every one. For V, J and clone size, that table is used; D and trimming come from the DNA. This sample carries 400,000 to 450,000 clones, around nine tenths of them seen once, and the ten largest clones take about 1.4%. The germline gives CDR1 MNHEY, CDR2 SMNVEV (reference sequence). The V gene lost 6 bases and the J gene lost 0 bases, with 6 bases spanning the gap. CDR3 length equals 13 residues.

The clonotype comes from a woman between 40 and 50 years old with COVID-19, enrolled during active disease. The chain is built from TRBV27 and TRBJ1-5; no firm D call. Material for sequencing was peripheral blood. The CDR3 region is CASRGYSNQPQHF. The CDR3 DNA is TGTGCCAGCAGGGGCTATAGCAATCAGCCCCAGCATTTT.